Presented here are 6 T cell receptor beta chains from one specimen sequenced in a study of T-cell memory formation after mild COVID-19. TCRdb ran MiXCR on the 5' RACE reads and lists one entry per CDR3 protein. The sample contains about 430,000 distinct CDR3 sequences, roughly a quarter of which appear only once. Sequenced: PBMCs or a T cell subset sorted from them (not recorded which). These receptors all stem from an adult woman who had mild COVID-19 (a few samples of this study predate the infection). Cell type and time point are not known.

This clonotype was observed a few times. This chain joins TRBV11-2 and TRBJ2-5; 8 bases match TRBD2. The CDR3 has 16 amino acids. Germline V CDR1 and CDR2: SGHAT, FQNNGV. With 5 bases clipped from V and 0 bases from J, the junction kept 8 bases outside the gene matches. The CDR3 nucleotides read TGTGCCAGCAGCGCTACTAGCGGACCGTACCAAGAGACCCAGTACTTC. It specifies CASSATSGPYQETQYF. Supplemented by reference TRBV11-2 and TRBJ2-5, the full variable domain reads EAGVAQSPRYKIIEKRQSVAFWCNPISGHATLYWYQQILGQGPKLLIQFQNNGVVDDSQLPKDRFSAERLKGVDSTLKIQPAKLEDSAVYLCASSATSGPYQETQYFGPGTRLLVL.

This chain uses TRBV29-1 with TRBJ2-7, with 14 bases matching TRBD2. This CDR3 has 14 amino acids. The germline V gene encodes CDR1 SQVTM and CDR2 ANQGSEA. After removal of 7 bases from V and 4 bases from J, the junction contained 6 bases not matched to a gene. The chain's CDR3 is CSAKRTSGRYEQYF. CDR3 in DNA: TGCAGCGCGAAGAGGACTAGCGGGAGGTACGAGCAGTACTTC.

V is TRBV4-1 and J is TRBJ1-5; 7 nucleotides align to TRBD1. Unmatched junction bases numbered 8, after V lost 0 bases and J lost 0 bases. CDR3 length: 18 amino acids. The V gene's germline CDR1 is MGHRA and CDR2 YSYEKL. The CDR3 region is CASSQEGRQGASNQPQHF. CDR3 nucleotide sequence: TGCGCCAGCAGCCAAGAAGGCCGACAGGGAGCTAGCAATCAGCCCCAGCATTTT.

This clonotype was recorded many times. The CDR3 protein is CASSLTSGRTDTQYF. CDR3 bases: TGTGCCAGCAGCTTAACTAGCGGGAGGACAGATACGCAGTATTTT. The chain recombines TRBV7-9 with TRBJ2-3, with 12 bases lining up with TRBD2. The CDR3 consists of 15 residues. The junction had 0 bases not matched to a gene; V was cut back by 2 bases and J by 3 bases. Germline V gene lookup returns CDR1 SEHNR and CDR2 FQNEAQ (reference sequence).

This clonotype was detected a few times. This rearrangement joins TRBV5-5 to TRBJ2-2, with D perhaps matching TRBD1 or TRBD2 (5 bases each). CDR3 length: 15 amino acids. Per the germline V gene, CDR1 is SGHKS and CDR2 is YYEKEE (reference sequence). V was clipped by 5 bases and J by 0 bases, with 11 bases between them. CDR3 sequence: CASSWGPSNTGELFF. CDR3 nucleotide sequence: TGTGCCAGCAGTTGGGGACCTTCGAACACCGGGGAGCTGTTTTTT.

The chain has TRBV5-1 and TRBJ2-5; 12 positions match TRBD2. Looked up from germline, CDR1 is SGHRS and CDR2 is YFSETQ. The CDR3 extends over 15 amino acids. J was trimmed by 5 bases and V by 4 bases; bases with no gene match: 6. The CDR3 nucleotides are TGCGCCAGCAGCCGCCGACTAGCGGGGGTGGAGACCCAGTACTTC. Protein sequence: CASSRRLAGVETQYF.